The 8 T cell receptor beta chains below all came from one sample that was sequenced in a study of T cell repertoires in cytomegalovirus infection. Each CDR3 protein gets one entry after TCRdb re-called the reads with MiXCR. The sample shows tens of thousands of distinct CDR3 sequences, about a fifth of them seen only once. No antigen has been identified for these receptors. The sample in question was CD8+ T cells from cultured PBMCs, obtained from culture after CMV antigen stimulation. These receptors originate from a human donor in good health (CMV status not recorded). Some clones in this sample may be carry-over from other donors' samples.

The chain employs TRBV7-8 and TRBJ2-3, with D possibly being TRBD1 (7 bases). This CDR3 spans 17 amino acids. Germline CDR1 reads SGHVS; CDR2 reads FQNEAQ. V dropped 3 bases and J dropped 0 bases, with 16 bases sitting between them. The CDR3 nucleotides read TGTGCCAGCAGCTTCCCCCCGGAGGGGGCGAGCACAGATACGCAGTATTTT. Translating gives CASSFPPEGASTDTQYF. The full variable domain, its missing parts supplied by reference TRBV7-8 and TRBJ2-3, is GAGVSQSPRYKVAKRGQDVALRCDPISGHVSLFWYQQALGQGPEFLTYFQNEAQLDKSGLPSDRFFAERPEGSVSTLKIQRTQQEDSAVYLCASSFPPEGASTDTQYFGPGTRLTVL.

The chain recombines TRBV7-2 with TRBJ2-1; maybe TRBD2 (5 bases). Trimming pared 4 bases from V and 1 base from J, leaving 23 bases between. This CDR3 has 19 residues. Germline lookup yields CDR1 SGHTA and CDR2 FQGNSA. Here the CDR3 DNA reads TGTGCCAGCAGCTCCTCATCTCCGGTCGGACTCAGGTCCTACAATGAGCAGTTCTTC. Amino acid sequence: CASSSSSPVGLRSYNEQFF. Combining the CDR3 with reference TRBV7-2 and TRBJ2-1 gives the whole variable domain GAGVSQSPSNKVTEKGKDVELRCDPISGHTALYWYRQSLGQGLEFLIYFQGNSAPDKSGLPSDRFSAERTGGSVSTLTIQRTQQEDSAVYLCASSSSSPVGLRSYNEQFFGPGTRLTVL.

The chain uses TRBV30 and TRBJ2-4; no reliable D call. This CDR3 has 15 residues. V lost 2 bases and J lost 9, with 20 bases in between. Germline V gene sequence: CDR1 GTSNPN, CDR2 SVGIG (reference sequence). The CDR3 coding sequence is TGTGCCTGGAGTTCTTCATTTCTCCGAAATCCCATTCAGTACTTC. Protein product: CAWSSSFLRNPIQYF. Using reference TRBV30 and TRBJ2-4 for the parts outside the CDR3, the full variable domain is SQTIHQWPATLVQPVGSPLSLECTVEGTSNPNLYWYRQAAGRGLQLLFYSVGIGQISSEVPQNLSASRPQDRQFILSSKKLLLSDSGFYLCAWSSSFLRNPIQYFGAGTRLSVL.

This chain connects TRBV2 to TRBJ2-3; D is ambiguous. This CDR3 is built from 14 residues. V lost 6 bases and J 0 bases, leaving 10 bases between the germline ends. The germline V gene has CDR1 SNHLY and CDR2 FYNNEI. The CDR3 is CASSPGDSTDTQYF. CDR3 DNA sequence: TGTGCCAGCAGCCCCGGCGATAGCACAGATACGCAGTATTTT.

The chain has TRBV7-2 and TRBJ2-7; D is uncertain. Trimming pared 5 bases from V and 1 base from J, leaving 21 bases between. There are 17 residues in the CDR3. Germline CDR1 SGHTA, CDR2 FQGNSA. The CDR3 is CASSPPDRTRLSYEQYF. DNA for the CDR3: TGTGCCAGCAGCCCCCCCGATCGGACCCGACTGTCCTACGAGCAGTACTTC.

The rearrangement links TRBV9 to TRBJ1-2; 11 bases align to TRBD1. Germline V gene lookup returns CDR1 SGDLS and CDR2 YYNGEE. V was clipped by 4 bases and J by 8 bases; unmatched bases: 16. There are 17 residues in the CDR3. The CDR3 protein is CASSPRTGGQSREGYTF. The CDR3 nucleotides read TGTGCCAGCAGCCCCCGGACAGGGGGCCAAAGTAGGGAGGGCTACACCTTC. Supplemented by reference TRBV9 and TRBJ1-2, the full variable domain reads DSGVTQTPKHLITATGQRVTLRCSPRSGDLSVYWYQQSLDQGLQFLIQYYNGEERAKGNILERFSAQQFPDLHSELNLSSLELGDSALYFCASSPRTGGQSREGYTFGSGTRLTVV.

The rearrangement joins TRBV7-9 to TRBJ1-2; D call uncertain. Trimming removed 1 base at V and 4 bases at J, with 10 bases between. CDR1 and CDR2 (germline): SEHNR, FQNEAQ (reference sequence). The CDR3 is 14 amino acids. The CDR3 coding sequence is TGTGCCAGCAGCTTAGGTACCTCCTCCTATGGCTACACCTTC. It translates to CASSLGTSSYGYTF. The full variable domain, with the rest looked up from reference TRBV7-9 and TRBJ1-2, is DTGVSQNPRHKITKRGQNVTFRCDPISEHNRLYWYRQTLGQGPEFLTYFQNEAQLEKSRLLSDRFSAERPKGSFSTLEIQRTEQGDSAMYLCASSLGTSSYGYTFGSGTRLTVV.

This clonotype came up a few times. The V and J genes are TRBV11-3 and TRBJ2-5; D might be TRBD1 (5 bases). V was cut by 3 bases and J by 5 bases, with 19 bases left in between. The germline V gene has CDR1 SGHNT and CDR2 YENEEA. The CDR3 contains 16 residues. The DNA for the CDR3 is TGTGCCAGCAGCTTGGGATATCGGCAGGGTGGCGAGACCCAGTACTTC. Protein sequence: CASSLGYRQGGETQYF.